In this sample, the clone carrying this TCR beta chain turned up once. This sample was included in a study of blood T cell repertoires in COVID-19. For the study at large: COVID-19 samples collected from the United States, Italy and Spain covered acute and convalescent phases. The cDNA or gDNA used as material had been derived from T cells, B-cell-depleted T cells, or PBMCs.

Authors' methods: Estimates of nucleated cell counts were drawn from the amplification of reference gene primers. The assay was immunoSEQ multiplex PCR, and TCRdb's table has in-frame clones only and misses some. V, J and clone size are taken as reported in that table, and D and trimming were inferred from the DNA itself. The profile shows tens of thousands of clones, roughly 85% of them singletons. Specimen: peripheral blood. The sequence was collected from a man aged 55 to 70 with active or convalescent COVID-19.

CDR3 residues: CASRRQGSTDTQYF. CDR3 DNA: TGTGCCAGCAGGAGACAGGGTAGCACAGATACGCAGTATTTT. The chain recombines TRBV6-6 with TRBJ2-3; 7 bases are shared with TRBD1. The CDR3 is made up of 14 amino acids. The germline CDR1 and CDR2 sequences are MNHNY and SVGAGI (reference sequence). V was pared by 6 bases and J by 0 bases, with 3 bases of the junction left unmatched.